These 3 T cell receptor beta chains were sequenced from one sample in a study of cytomegalovirus exposure and HLA in healthy donors. PCR amplification relied on 60 Vbeta primers (plus 13 Jbeta primers). Clones were sequenced by immunoSEQ multiplex PCR, and TCRdb holds only the in-frame ones, with some missing. The repertoire consists of roughly 190,000 clones, with roughly 13% occurring once and the leading ten covering 7.8%. The sequenced sample consisted of PBMCs. These receptors all stem from a man aged 50 to 60 in good health and CMV-seropositive.

This clone was observed a handful of times. The rearrangement joins TRBV7-2 to TRBJ2-6; perhaps TRBD1 as D (6 bases). Germline V gene lookup returns CDR1 SGHTA and CDR2 FQGNSA. This CDR3 is 17 amino acids long. Trimming shortened V by 0 bases and J by 0 bases, and 9 bases separated the two germline ends. CDR3 amino acids: CASSLATGTSGANVLTF. Written as DNA, the CDR3 is TGTGCCAGCAGCTTAGCAACAGGGACCTCTGGGGCCAACGTCCTGACTTTC.

Turning to this clone: The junction departs from germline at one end; a sequencing error may be responsible. This chain joins TRBV7-8 and TRBJ1-2; 7 bases are a match to TRBD1. There are 13 residues in the CDR3. The V gene's germline CDR1 is SGHVS and CDR2 FQNEAQ. The CDR3 loop is CASRRDSHYGYTF. The CDR3 DNA is TGTGCCAGCAGGCGGGACAGCCACTACGGCTACACCTTC.

There are a few counts of this clone. The rearrangement links TRBV14 to TRBJ2-2; 7 bases match TRBD1. This CDR3 is 17 amino acids long. The germline CDR1 and CDR2 sequences are SGHDN and FVKESK. Trimming took 2 bases from V and 0 from J; bases not matched to a gene: 6. In DNA, the CDR3 is TGTGCCAGCAGCCAAAGGGGGCCCCACCCGAACACCGGGGAGCTGTTTTTT. Residues: CASSQRGPHPNTGELFF.